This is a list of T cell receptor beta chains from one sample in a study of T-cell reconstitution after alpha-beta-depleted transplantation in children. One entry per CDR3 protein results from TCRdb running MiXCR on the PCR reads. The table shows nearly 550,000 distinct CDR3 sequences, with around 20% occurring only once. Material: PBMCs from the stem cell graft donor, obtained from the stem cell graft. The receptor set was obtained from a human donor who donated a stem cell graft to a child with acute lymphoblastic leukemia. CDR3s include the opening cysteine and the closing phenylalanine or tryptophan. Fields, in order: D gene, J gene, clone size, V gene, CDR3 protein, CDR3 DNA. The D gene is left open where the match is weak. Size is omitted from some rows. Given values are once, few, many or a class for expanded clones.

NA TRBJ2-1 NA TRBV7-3 CASREGASDEQFF TGTGCCAGCAGGGAAGGGGCTAGCGATGAGCAGTTCTTC
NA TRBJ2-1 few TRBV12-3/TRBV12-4 CASSRSVRGEQFF TGTGCCAGCAGTCGATCCGTTCGGGGTGAGCAGTTCTTC
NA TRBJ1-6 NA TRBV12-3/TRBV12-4 CASSFGRERPNSPLHF TGTGCCAGCAGTTTCGGCAGGGAACGACCTAATTCACCCCTCCACTTT
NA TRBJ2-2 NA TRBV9 CASSGDSYTGELFF TGTGCCAGCAGCGGGGACTCCTACACCGGGGAGCTGTTTTTT
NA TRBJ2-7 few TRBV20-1 CRGTSGHEQYF TGCAGAGGGACCTCGGGCCACGAGCAGTACTTC
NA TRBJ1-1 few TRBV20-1 CSARLGAGNTEAFF TGCAGTGCTAGGCTCGGTGCCGGGAACACTGAAGCTTTCTTT
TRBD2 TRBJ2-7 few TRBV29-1 CSVEGTSGSSYEQYF TGCAGCGTTGAAGGGACTAGCGGGAGCTCCTACGAGCAGTACTTC
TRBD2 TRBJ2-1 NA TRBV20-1 CSAGGTSGRNEQFF TGCAGTGCCGGCGGGACTAGCGGAAGGAATGAGCAGTTCTTC
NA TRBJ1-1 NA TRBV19 CASSSHYSAYLNTEAFF TGTGCCAGTAGTTCGCACTACAGCGCCTATCTCAACACTGAAGCTTTCTTT
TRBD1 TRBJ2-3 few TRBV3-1 CASSQRQGVTDTQYF TGTGCCAGCAGCCAGAGACAGGGTGTAACAGATACGCAGTATTTT
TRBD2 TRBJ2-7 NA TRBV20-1 CSANLREGPYEQYF TGCAGTGCTAATCTGCGGGAGGGCCCCTACGAGCAGTACTTC
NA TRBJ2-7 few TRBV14 CASSSDLNPFYEQYF TGTGCCAGCAGCTCCGACCTCAACCCCTTCTACGAGCAGTACTTC
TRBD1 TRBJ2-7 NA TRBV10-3 CAISLGTGYEQYF TGTGCCATCAGTCTTGGGACAGGCTACGAGCAGTACTTC
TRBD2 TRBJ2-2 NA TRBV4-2 CASSQRSGLAGAGELFF TGTGCCAGCAGCCAACGATCGGGACTAGCGGGAGCCGGGGAGCTGTTTTTT
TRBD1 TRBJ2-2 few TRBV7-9 CASSPWTGPKKNTGELFF TGTGCCAGCAGCCCATGGACAGGGCCGAAGAAGAACACCGGGGAGCTGTTTTTT
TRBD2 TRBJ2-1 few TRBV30 CAHGGLAGTYNEQFF TGTGCCCACGGTGGGCTAGCGGGGACTTACAATGAGCAGTTCTTC
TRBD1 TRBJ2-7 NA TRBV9 CASSPQDRFYEQYF TGTGCCAGCAGCCCTCAGGACAGGTTCTACGAGCAGTACTTC
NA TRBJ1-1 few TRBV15 CATSWSQGMNTEAFF TGTGCCACCAGCTGGAGTCAGGGGATGAACACTGAAGCTTTCTTT
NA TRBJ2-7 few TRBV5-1 CASRVAEAYEQYF TGCGCCAGCAGGGTAGCGGAAGCCTACGAGCAGTACTTC
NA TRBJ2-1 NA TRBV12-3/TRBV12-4 CASSGSGAEEFF TGTGCCAGCAGCGGATCCGGGGCCGAGGAGTTCTTC
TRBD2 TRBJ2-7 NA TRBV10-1 CASQREESYEQYF TGCGCCAGCCAGCGGGAAGAATCCTACGAGCAGTACTTC
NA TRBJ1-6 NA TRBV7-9 CASSATWAGYNSPLHF TGTGCCAGCAGCGCAACCTGGGCAGGGTATAATTCACCCCTCCACTTT
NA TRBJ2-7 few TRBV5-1 CASSSGVGLLAYEQYF TGCGCCAGCAGCTCTGGGGTAGGACTGCTCGCTTACGAGCAGTACTTC
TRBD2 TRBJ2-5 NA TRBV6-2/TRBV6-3 CASSYSSSGGGETQYF TGTGCCAGCAGTTACTCGTCTAGCGGAGGAGGGGAGACCCAGTACTTC
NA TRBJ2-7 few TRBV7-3 CASSGGQGPYEQYF TGTGCCAGCAGTGGGGGGCAGGGACCCTACGAGCAGTACTTC
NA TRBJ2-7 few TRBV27 CASSYDPSYEQYF TGTGCCAGCAGTTACGATCCGTCCTACGAGCAGTACTTC
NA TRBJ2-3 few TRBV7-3 CASSLTVLAPRVSTDTQYF TGTGCCAGCAGCTTAACGGTGCTAGCGCCAAGAGTTAGCACAGATACGCAGTATTTT
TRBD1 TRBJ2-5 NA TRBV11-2 CASSLGTGKETQYF TGTGCCAGCAGCTTAGGGACAGGGAAAGAGACCCAGTACTTC
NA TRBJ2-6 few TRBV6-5 CASSYVERGANVLTF TGTGCCAGCAGTTACGTGGAAAGGGGGGCCAACGTCCTGACTTTC
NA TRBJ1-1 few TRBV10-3 CAISVNERGASEAFF TGTGCCATCAGTGTAAATGAACGGGGGGCCTCTGAAGCTTTCTTT
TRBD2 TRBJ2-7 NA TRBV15 CATSRDILLAGHGYEQYF TGTGCCACCAGCAGAGATATTTTGCTAGCGGGGCATGGGTACGAGCAGTACTTC
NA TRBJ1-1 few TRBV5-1 CASSLGDSYGAEAFF TGCGCCAGCAGCTTGGGGGACTCCTATGGGGCTGAAGCTTTCTTT